The 24 T cell receptor beta chains reported below all come from one sample, sequenced in a study of cytomegalovirus exposure and HLA in healthy donors. It was with 60 Vbeta and 13 Jbeta primers that the PCR ran. The repertoire was sequenced with immunoSEQ multiplex PCR; TCRdb's copy has only in-frame clones and lacks some. The table shows 130,000 or so clones, with roughly 74% occurring only once. Sequencing was carried out using PBMCs. These receptors were collected from a male donor in good health and CMV-seronegative.

The genes are TRBV27 and TRBJ2-3; perhaps TRBD1 as D (5 bases). The germline CDR1 and CDR2 sequences are MNHEY and SMNVEV (reference sequence). V was shortened by 9 bases and J by 4 bases, with 20 bases between the two germline ends. CDR3 length: 15 amino acids. The CDR3 here is CASIGHLGKADTQYF. The CDR3 nucleotides are TGTGCCAGTATCGGACACCTCGGAAAGGCAGATACGCAGTATTTT.

This clone was observed a handful of times. One junction end does not reproduce the germline sequence, and a read error may be involved. This rearrangement joins TRBV7-7 to TRBJ2-7, with a weak D call TRBD2 (6 bases). Germline V gene lookup returns CDR1 SSHAT and CDR2 FNYEAQ (reference sequence). There are 14 residues in the CDR3. Here the CDR3 reads CASSPSPEGYEQYF. CDR3 DNA: TGTGCTAGCAGCCCCAGTCCGGAGGGCTACGAGCAGTACTTC.

With respect to this clone: At one end, the junction sequence differs from germline, possibly due to a read error. The chain carries TRBV7-9 and TRBJ1-2; 8 bases map to TRBD1. The CDR3 runs 15 residues. The germline V gene encodes CDR1 SEHNR and CDR2 FQNEAQ (reference sequence). The CDR3 DNA reads as TGTTCCAGCAGCCTGAGACAGGGGACTAACTATGGCTACACCTTC. Protein sequence: CSSSLRQGTNYGYTF.

This chain links TRBV6-6 with TRBJ1-2; tentatively, D is TRBD1 (5 bases). V was cut by 7 bases and J by 4 bases, with 22 bases left in between. The CDR3 runs 16 residues. The V gene's germline CDR1 is MNHNY and CDR2 SVGAGI (reference sequence). CDR3: CASTLRGRGAGYGYTF. The CDR3 nucleotides are TGTGCCAGCACCCTACGGGGGAGGGGCGCGGGCTATGGCTACACCTTC.

This clone was counted between two and nine times. The rearrangement links TRBV7-2 to TRBJ2-1; 8 bases fit TRBD2. The germline V gene encodes CDR1 SGHTA and CDR2 FQGNSA. Trimming at V came to 5 bases and at J to 2 bases, leaving 17 bases not matched to a gene. There are 19 residues in the CDR3. The DNA for the CDR3 is TGTGCCAGCAGCAGAAGGGGCGCCCCCGGGGGGGAGACCTACAATGAGCAGTTCTTC. It encodes CASSRRGAPGGETYNEQFF.

This chain joins TRBV2 and TRBJ2-1; 10 positions agree with TRBD2. CDR3 length: 15 residues. CDR1 SNHLY and CDR2 FYNNEI come from the germline V gene. Trimming removed 3 bases from V and 4 bases from J; junction bases left unmatched: 3. This chain's CDR3 is CASSEALAGYNEQFF. The CDR3 DNA is TGTGCCAGCAGTGAGGCACTAGCGGGGTACAATGAGCAGTTCTTC.

CDR3 region: CASSLAAGYNEQFF. The CDR3 DNA sequence: TGTGCCAGCAGTTTAGCGGCCGGATACAATGAGCAGTTCTTC. The chain couples TRBV27 to TRBJ2-1; unclear D gene. V lost 2 bases, J lost 4 bases, and 9 bases lay in between. Germline-derived CDR1 and CDR2 are MNHEY and SMNVEV (reference sequence). This CDR3 spans 14 amino acids.

The chain combines TRBV7-2 with TRBJ2-3; 9 bases line up with TRBD2. This CDR3 comprises 18 residues. V trimming: 2 bases; J trimming: 5 bases; junction bases outside the gene matches: 14. The germline gives CDR1 SGHTA, CDR2 FQGNSA. CDR3 sequence reads: CASSLIGASGIVEDTQYF. Here the CDR3 DNA reads TGTGCCAGCAGCTTAATAGGAGCTAGCGGGATAGTAGAAGATACGCAGTATTTT. Full variable domain (outside the CDR3, taken from reference TRBV7-2 and TRBJ2-3): GAGVSQSPSNKVTEKGKDVELRCDPISGHTALYWYRQSLGQGLEFLIYFQGNSAPDKSGLPSDRFSAERTGGSVSTLTIQRTQQEDSAVYLCASSLIGASGIVEDTQYFGPGTRLTVL.

The CDR3 is CASNKRTGLWTSGSKFYPPRGQYF. The CDR3 DNA reads TGTGCCAGCAACAAGAGGACAGGGCTTTGGACTAGCGGGAGTAAATTCTACCCTCCTAGGGGGCAGTACTTC. The V call is TRBV5-2, the J call TRBJ2-7; the table's D call of TRBD2 was not tested on the DNA. TRBV5-2 is a pseudogene. CDR3 size: 24 residues.

V and J are TRBV29-1 and TRBJ2-5, with D unresolved. V lost 6 bases and J lost 2, with 16 bases in between. There are 14 residues in the CDR3. Germline V gene sequence: CDR1 SQVTM, CDR2 ANQGSEA. CDR3 sequence reads: CSVSQTNFQETQYF. DNA of the CDR3: TGCAGCGTCTCTCAGACAAACTTTCAAGAGACCCAGTACTTC.

V gene TRBV27 combines with J gene TRBJ2-1; 16 bases fit TRBD2. CDR1 is MNHEY, CDR2 SMNVEV, per germline (reference sequence). Unmatched junction bases numbered 10, after V lost 4 bases and J lost 7 bases. The CDR3 consists of 18 residues. CDR3 loop: CASSSPGLAGGPRNEQFF. CDR3 DNA sequence: TGTGCCAGCAGTTCACCGGGACTAGCGGGAGGGCCGCGGAATGAGCAGTTCTTC.

The chain recombines TRBV4-3 with TRBJ2-1, with 11 bases identical to TRBD2. The CDR3 is made up of 17 amino acids. With 0 bases clipped from V and 8 bases from J, the junction kept 9 bases outside the gene matches. Germline values: CDR1 LGHNA, CDR2 YSLEER. CDR3 DNA: TGCGCCAGCAGCCAAGATCCCCAGACTAGCGGGGCCCATGAGCAGTTCTTC. Translated, it gives CASSQDPQTSGAHEQFF.

The J gene is TRBJ2-7, the V gene TRBV4-2, with D possibly being TRBD1 (6 bases). This CDR3 is built from 14 residues. Germline V lookup: CDR1 LGHNA, CDR2 YNFKEQ. With 1 base removed from V and 4 bases from J, the gap between germline ends came to 11 bases. The chain's CDR3 is CASSQGDTLYEQYF. CDR3 DNA: TGTGCCAGCAGCCAAGGGGACACCTTATACGAGCAGTACTTC.

This chain joins TRBV2 and TRBJ1-3; the D is unclear. Trimming left V 1 base short and J 4 bases short, with 11 bases between. Looked up from germline, CDR1 is SNHLY and CDR2 is FYNNEI. CDR3 length: 15 amino acids. Here the CDR3 reads CASSEGTGWGNTIYF. The CDR3 DNA is TGTGCCAGCAGTGAAGGGACGGGGTGGGGAAACACCATATATTTT.

The J gene is TRBJ2-7, the V gene TRBV11-1, with a weak D call TRBD1 (6 bases). Trimming shortened V by 3 bases and J by 2 bases, and 8 bases separated the two germline ends. This CDR3 spans 13 amino acids. Germline-derived CDR1 and CDR2 are SGHAT and FQDESV (reference sequence). The CDR3 is CASSFQGPYEQYF. The CDR3 nucleotides are TGTGCCAGCAGCTTTCAGGGGCCCTACGAGCAGTACTTC.

This clone was counted a single time. The V and J genes are TRBV7-9 and TRBJ2-7; 7 positions agree with TRBD1. The CDR3 extends over 14 amino acids. V lost 5 bases to trimming and J lost 0 bases; unmatched junction nucleotides: 4. Germline V gene sequence: CDR1 SEHNR, CDR2 FQNEAQ (reference sequence). CDR3 amino acids: CASSPRGFSYEQYF. Here the CDR3 DNA reads TGTGCCAGCAGCCCCAGGGGGTTCTCCTACGAGCAGTACTTC.

To note about this clone: Other DNA sequences in the same sample also yield this CDR3. This chain links TRBV19 with TRBJ2-3, with D tentatively TRBD2 (6 bases). The CDR3 covers 15 residues. The V end was cut by 1 base, the J end by 4 bases, with 12 bases between. CDR1 and CDR2 from the germline V gene are LNHDA and SQIVND (reference sequence). DNA of the CDR3: TGTGCCAGTAGTATAGCGGGAGCAGGCGCAGATACGCAGTATTTT. Protein: CASSIAGAGADTQYF. The variable domain in full, completed from reference TRBV19 and TRBJ2-3, reads DGGITQSPKYLFRKEGQNVTLSCEQNLNHDAMYWYRQDPGQGLRLIYYSQIVNDFQKGDIAEGYSVSREKKESFPLTVTSAQKNPTAFYLCASSIAGAGADTQYFGPGTRLTVL.

This CDR3 is CASSLAGRGHGQPQHF. Written as DNA, the CDR3 is TGTGCCAGCAGCTTGGCCGGCAGGGGCCACGGTCAGCCCCAGCATTTT. The chain uses TRBV5-8 and TRBJ1-5; tentatively, D is TRBD1 (6 bases). CDR1 is SGHTS and CDR2 is YDEGEE in the germline V gene. This CDR3 is built from 16 residues. Trimming took 0 bases from V and 6 from J, leaving 16 bases between them. Drawing the rest from reference TRBV5-8 and TRBJ1-5, the complete variable domain is EAGVTQSPTHLIKTRGQQATLRCSPISGHTSVYWYQQALGLGLQFLLWYDEGEERNRGNFPPRFSGRQFPNYSSELNVNALELEDSALYLCASSLAGRGHGQPQHFGDGTRLSIL.

This chain's CDR3 is CASSAGTDEEKLFF. In DNA, the CDR3 is TGTGCCAGCAGCGCAGGGACAGACGAAGAAAAACTGTTTTTT. The rearrangement uses TRBV9 and TRBJ1-4; the match to TRBD1 covers 7 bases. Looked up from germline, CDR1 is SGDLS and CDR2 is YYNGEE. The V gene end was trimmed by 3 bases and the J gene end by 8 bases; junction bases not matched to a gene: 7. This CDR3 is 14 amino acids long.

On this clone itself: The sample contains more than one DNA sequence encoding this CDR3. The rearrangement uses TRBV5-8 and TRBJ2-7, with a possible D match to TRBD1 (6 bases). Germline V gene sequence: CDR1 SGHTS, CDR2 YDEGEE. Trimming left V 4 bases short and J 4 bases short, with 15 bases between. The CDR3 length is 14 residues. CDR3 residues: CASSRSTGHYEQYF. In DNA, the CDR3 is TGTGCCAGCAGCCGATCGACAGGCCATTACGAGCAGTACTTC.

The chain carries TRBV11-2 and TRBJ2-6, with D hard to call. Trimming removed 7 bases from V and 2 bases from J, with 9 bases in between. Germline loops: CDR1 SGHAT, CDR2 FQNNGV. This CDR3 has 14 residues. CDR3 residues: CASNPRTGANVLTF. CDR3 in DNA: TGTGCCAGCAACCCGCGAACTGGGGCCAACGTCCTGACTTTC. The full variable domain, in which reference TRBV11-2 and TRBJ2-6 provide the parts outside the CDR3, is EAGVAQSPRYKIIEKRQSVAFWCNPISGHATLYWYQQILGQGPKLLIQFQNNGVVDDSQLPKDRFSAERLKGVDSTLKIQPAKLEDSAVYLCASNPRTGANVLTFGAGSRLTVL.

The chain uses TRBV5-6 and TRBJ2-2, with 7 bases that match TRBD1. Trimming removed 1 base from V and 7 bases from J; junction bases left unmatched: 4. Germline V gene sequence: CDR1 SGHDT, CDR2 YYEEEE. This CDR3 contains 14 residues. CDR3: CASSLKGAGGELFF. The CDR3 coding sequence is TGTGCCAGCAGCTTGAAGGGGGCCGGCGGGGAGCTGTTTTTT. Full variable domain (outside the CDR3, taken from reference TRBV5-6 and TRBJ2-2): DAGVTQSPTHLIKTRGQQVTLRCSPKSGHDTVSWYQQALGQGPQFIFQYYEEEERQRGNFPDRFSGHQFPNYSSELNVNALLLGDSALYLCASSLKGAGGELFFGEGSRLTVL.

V gene TRBV5-1 combines with J gene TRBJ2-3; D possibly corresponds to TRBD1 (6 bases). This CDR3 has 15 amino acids. Trimming took 3 bases from V and 6 from J, leaving 17 bases between them. Germline assignment: CDR1 SGHRS and CDR2 YFSETQ. The CDR3 sequence is CASSSTGQGADTQYF. The CDR3 DNA reads as TGCGCCAGCAGCTCGACGGGACAAGGAGCCGATACGCAGTATTTT.

This clone turned up a few times. The rearrangement joins TRBV18 to TRBJ1-5; possible D gene TRBD1, 5 bases. This CDR3 spans 14 amino acids. Germline V gives CDR1 KGHSH, CDR2 LQKENI. V was cut by 3 bases and J by 0 bases, with 6 bases left in between. DNA for the CDR3: TGTGCCAGCTCACCCGACAGTAGCAATCAGCCCCAGCATTTT. It codes for CASSPDSSNQPQHF.